The present T cell receptor beta chain was sequenced within a study of cytomegalovirus exposure and HLA in healthy donors. Study conclusions and caveats: The tendency of first-cohort TCR clusters to co-occur in the 120 or so validation repertoires was identified by a subsequent analysis. A classifier reportedly called cytomegalovirus status with high sensitivity and specificity.

Using immunoSEQ multiplex PCR, the repertoire was profiled, and TCRdb retains in-frame clones only, with some absent. The data hold about 200,000 clones, with roughly 85% observed a single time. On this clone: Its antigen is unidentified.

Trimming took off 3 bases at V and 5 bases at J, with 14 bases between the two ends. Per germline, CDR1 LNHDA and CDR2 SQIVND (reference sequence). This CDR3 comprises 14 residues. This TCR came from a woman aged 18-29 years in good health and CMV-seronegative. V is TRBV19 and J is TRBJ2-7; no firm D call. The sequencing input was PBMCs. The CDR3 here is CASSIGRASDEQYF. In DNA form, the CDR3 reads TGTGCCAGTAGTATCGGACGGGCCTCGGACGAGCAGTACTTC.